One sample yielded the 28 T cell receptor beta chains listed below, sequenced in a study of breast tumors, draining lymph nodes, adjacent tissues. TCRdb itself ran the multiplex PCR reads through MiXCR, one entry per CDR3 protein. The sample contains about 14,000 distinct CDR3 sequences, around 53% of which appear only once. Sequenced input: tumor-adjacent breast tissue. These receptors originate from a female donor with breast cancer. Some clones in this sample may be carry-over from other donors' samples.

The chain couples TRBV19 to TRBJ1-3; tentative D call: TRBD1 (5 bases). Deletions cut 7 bases from V and 2 bases from J, with 15 bases between. Germline CDR1 is LNHDA and CDR2 is SQIVND (reference sequence). This CDR3 spans 15 amino acids. The CDR3 protein is CASKKWGEAGNTIYF. CDR3 in DNA: TGTGCCAGTAAGAAGTGGGGGGAGGCTGGAAACACCATATATTTT.

The genes are TRBV11-2 and TRBJ2-5, with D possibly TRBD2 on 6 matching bases. V was cut by 2 bases and J by 2 bases, with 15 bases left in between. CDR3 length equals 16 residues. Germline assignment: CDR1 SGHAT and CDR2 FQNNGV. CDR3 nucleotides: TGTGCCAGCAGCTTACTGTCTAGCGCACTGCAAGAGACCCAGTACTTC. Its protein is CASSLLSSALQETQYF.

This clonotype is medium-sized by share. The V gene is TRBV5-6, the J gene TRBJ1-4, with TRBD1 matching over 8 bases. This CDR3 is built from 18 residues. Germline lookup yields CDR1 SGHDT and CDR2 YYEEEE. The junction had 16 bases not matched to a gene; V was cut back by 3 bases and J by 6 bases. For the CDR3, the DNA is TGTGCCAGCAGCTCTCGCCTCGGACAGGGAGGTTTCGATGAAAAACTGTTTTTT. It encodes CASSSRLGQGGFDEKLFF.

Sample share makes this clonotype medium-sized (0.01 to 0.1%). This CDR3 is CASSAEGEANYGYTF. CDR3 bases: TGTGCCAGCAGCGCCGAGGGTGAAGCTAACTATGGCTACACCTTC. The chain links TRBV7-6 to TRBJ1-2, with D hard to call. This CDR3 has 15 residues. Germline V gene data show CDR1 as SGHVS and CDR2 as FNYEAQ. Trimming pared 5 bases from V and 0 bases from J, leaving 13 bases between.

The chain is built from TRBV19 and TRBJ1-5; possibly TRBD1 for D (5 bases). V was clipped by 0 bases and J by 2 bases, with 11 bases between them. Germline-derived CDR1 and CDR2 are LNHDA and SQIVND (reference sequence). The CDR3 sequence is 16 residues long. Written as DNA, the CDR3 is TGTGCCAGTAGTATAGACCAGGGAGTTGGCAATCAGCCCCAGCATTTT. Translating gives CASSIDQGVGNQPQHF.

A single count supports this clonotype. The genes are TRBV5-1 and TRBJ2-7; tentative D call: TRBD1 (5 bases). The CDR3 has 13 residues. Germline lookup yields CDR1 SGHRS and CDR2 YFSETQ. The V gene lost 0 bases and the J gene lost 4 bases, with 8 bases spanning the gap. CDR3 coding DNA: TGCGCCAGCAGCTTGGCAGGGTCGTACGAGCAGTACTTC. This gives the protein CASSLAGSYEQYF.

CDR3 coding DNA: TGTGCCAGCAGGCTACTGGCGGGAGGGAACACCGGGGAGCTGTTTTTT. Its protein is CASRLLAGGNTGELFF. This chain joins TRBV6-5 and TRBJ2-2, with 8 bases matching TRBD2. Germline CDR1 and CDR2: MNHEY and SVGAGI. This CDR3 is 16 amino acids long. J gave up 1 base and V 6 bases, and 7 bases lay outside the gene matches.

V usage is TRBV12-3 or TRBV12-4 and J usage is TRBJ2-7; a possible D gene is TRBD2 (5 bases). Between the trimmed V and J ends, which lost 3 bases and 6 bases, there was a span of 12 bases. The CDR3 covers 13 residues. In DNA, the CDR3 is TGTGCCAGCAGTTTTGAGGGTTGGGGCGAGCAGTACGTC. The encoded protein is CASSFEGWGEQYV.

J is TRBJ1-5 and V is TRBV12-3 or TRBV12-4; 8 bases align to TRBD1. J was trimmed by 2 bases and V by 6 bases; bases with no gene match: 6. The CDR3 sequence is 15 residues long. The CDR3 loop is CASRPTGAGNQPQHF. The CDR3, as DNA: TGTGCCAGCAGACCGACAGGGGCAGGCAATCAGCCCCAGCATTTT.

The chain uses TRBV20-1 and TRBJ1-2, with D tentatively TRBD1 (5 bases). V lost 6 bases and J 0 bases, leaving 14 bases between the germline ends. The CDR3 consists of 14 residues. Per germline, CDR1 DFQATT and CDR2 SNEGSKA (reference sequence). CDR3 protein: CSASTDSSNYGYTF. CDR3 bases: TGCAGTGCCTCCACCGACAGTTCTAACTATGGCTACACCTTC.

In DNA form, the CDR3 reads TGTGCCACGACTACGGACAGCCCGGGAGGCTACACCTTC. Its translation is CATTTDSPGGYTF. The chain combines TRBV2 with TRBJ1-2; D perhaps matches TRBD1 (6 bases). The CDR3 spans 13 residues. Trimming removed 10 bases from V and 8 bases from J, with 20 bases in between. Germline CDR1 reads SNHLY; CDR2 reads FYNNEI. Full variable domain (outside the CDR3, taken from reference TRBV2 and TRBJ1-2): EPEVTQTPSHQVTQMGQEVILRCVPISNHLYFYWYRQILGQKVEFLVSFYNNEISEKSEIFDDQFSVERPDGSNFTLKIRSTKLEDSAMYFCATTTDSPGGYTFGSGTRLTVV.

This clonotype was picked up one time. The rearrangement joins TRBV7-8 to TRBJ1-5, with D possibly TRBD1 on 6 matching bases. Trimming cost V 5 bases and J 9 bases, with 11 bases left between them. This CDR3 comprises 12 residues. Per the germline V gene, CDR1 is SGHVS and CDR2 is FQNEAQ. CDR3 protein: CASSVDSRPQHF. For the CDR3, the DNA is TGTGCCAGCAGCGTGGACAGCCGGCCCCAGCATTTT. Looking up the rest from reference TRBV7-8 and TRBJ1-5 gives the full variable domain: GAGVSQSPRYKVAKRGQDVALRCDPISGHVSLFWYQQALGQGPEFLTYFQNEAQLDKSGLPSDRFFAERPEGSVSTLKIQRTQQEDSAVYLCASSVDSRPQHFGDGTRLSIL.

This clonotype was counted many times. The chain has TRBV5-6 and TRBJ2-4; either TRBD1 or TRBD2 may fit D (5 bases each). Trimming cost V 4 bases and J 6 bases, with 14 bases left between them. Germline CDR1 reads SGHDT; CDR2 reads YYEEEE. CDR3 length: 14 amino acids. This CDR3 reads CASSATGAGNIQYF. The CDR3 nucleotides are TGTGCCAGCAGCGCCACTGGGGCGGGAAACATTCAGTACTTC.

For this clonotype: The conserved final phenylalanine or tryptophan is absent from the CDR3, which likely points to a read error. The V gene is TRBV4-3, the J gene TRBJ2-7; TRBD2 matches at 8 bases. Germline CDR1 is LGHNA and CDR2 is YSLEER. The CDR3 extends over 14 amino acids. The CDR3 spells CVSGQRLATYEQYS. CDR3 DNA sequence: TGCGTCAGCGGCCAACGACTAGCGACCTACGAGCAGTACTCC.

The chain couples TRBV20-1 to TRBJ1-2; 7 bases align to TRBD1. The CDR3 runs to 14 residues. Per germline, CDR1 DFQATT and CDR2 SNEGSKA (reference sequence). With V trimmed by 3 bases and J by 4 bases, 8 bases remained unmatched. CDR3 DNA: TGCAGTGCTAGCCTTGACAGGGAGGCCTATGGCTACACCTTC. Translating it yields CSASLDREAYGYTF.

This clonotype has just one count. The chain uses TRBV20-1 and TRBJ2-3, with D hard to call. Trimming left V 5 bases short and J 5 bases short, with 20 bases between. CDR3 length equals 15 residues. Germline values: CDR1 DFQATT, CDR2 SNEGSKA (reference sequence). The CDR3 loop reads CSAPGPSLAGDTQYF. The CDR3 DNA sequence: TGCAGTGCTCCTGGACCGTCCTTAGCCGGAGATACGCAGTATTTT.

This clonotype was observed at least ten times. The chain links TRBV6-2 or TRBV6-3 to TRBJ2-7; 9 bases are shared with TRBD2. The CDR3 spans 11 residues. Germline V gene lookup returns CDR1 MNHEY and CDR2 SVGEGT. This CDR3 reads CASSYAGGPKV. The CDR3, as DNA: TGTGCCAGCAGTTACGCGGGAGGGCCGAAAGTC.

The gene calls are TRBV29-1 and TRBJ2-1, with TRBD1 matching over 9 bases. The germline V gene has CDR1 SQVTM and CDR2 ANQGSEA. V dropped 8 bases and J dropped 1; count of bases not matched to a gene: 15. The CDR3 length is 17 residues. The CDR3 loop is CSLVLGDRVLSYNEQFF. In nucleotides, the CDR3 is TGCAGCCTCGTTTTGGGGGACAGGGTATTGTCCTACAATGAGCAGTTCTTC.

Ten or more counts support this clonotype. This chain connects TRBV6-2 or TRBV6-3 to TRBJ2-3; 8 nucleotides line up with TRBD2. The CDR3 extends over 20 amino acids. Germline loops: CDR1 MNHEY, CDR2 SVGEGT. V gave up 5 bases and J gave up 0 bases; unmatched junction bases: 19. CDR3 loop: CASSHGDQVKKRGSTDTQYF. The CDR3 nucleotides are TGTGCCAGCAGTCACGGAGATCAGGTTAAAAAGCGGGGGAGCACAGATACGCAGTATTTT.

This clonotype is termed medium-sized. The J gene is TRBJ1-2, the V gene TRBV7-2; no definite D call. This CDR3 region has 13 residues. V was clipped by 1 base and J by 8 bases, with 11 bases between them. Germline V gene data show CDR1 as SGHTA and CDR2 as FQGNSA. CDR3 sequence reads: CASSLGASGGYTF. CDR3 DNA: TGTGCCAGCAGCTTAGGAGCTTCGGGCGGCTACACCTTC.

This clonotype was observed at least ten times. This rearrangement joins TRBV20-1 to TRBJ2-2; tentatively, D is TRBD2 (5 bases). Germline assignment: CDR1 DFQATT and CDR2 SNEGSKA (reference sequence). With 6 bases removed from V and 4 bases from J, the gap between germline ends came to 15 bases. This CDR3 contains 14 residues. The CDR3 DNA is TGCAGTGCCCGGGCCCGAAGCGGCACCGGGGAGCTGTTTTTT. This encodes CSARARSGTGELFF.

V gene TRBV7-2 combines with J gene TRBJ2-7; D remains ambiguous. Trimming pared 5 bases from V and 1 base from J, leaving 3 bases between. Per the germline V gene, CDR1 is SGHTA and CDR2 is FQGNSA. This CDR3 spans 11 amino acids. The CDR3 DNA follows: TGTGCCAGCAGCGCTTCCTACGAGCAGTACTTC. Translation: CASSASYEQYF.

This clonotype was recorded once. The chain uses TRBV20-1 and TRBJ2-5; D call uncertain. V gave up 1 base and J gave up 3 bases, with 9 bases separating them. There are 13 residues in the CDR3. Germline V gene data show CDR1 as DFQATT and CDR2 as SNEGSKA (reference sequence). In nucleotides, the CDR3 is TGCAGTGCTAGAGGCGGCAAAAAAGAGACCCAGTACTTC. Protein product: CSARGGKKETQYF.

The V gene is TRBV12-3 or TRBV12-4, the J gene TRBJ1-2; 7 bases align to TRBD1. CDR3 length: 15 residues. The V and J ends lost 2 bases and 7 bases, in that order; junction bases with no gene match: 10. The CDR3 bases are TGTGCCAGCAGTTTATCGGGAGGGGGCGAAGCTGGCTACACCTTC. Translating it yields CASSLSGGGEAGYTF.

The V gene is TRBV18, the J gene TRBJ2-2; 8 nucleotides match TRBD2. The CDR3 is 18 residues long. The ends lost 5 bases at V and 7 bases at J; junction bases unmatched: 18. Germline V CDR1 and CDR2: KGHSH, LQKENI. The CDR3 loop reads CASSTLPGTSLGYGELFF. DNA for the CDR3: TGTGCCAGCTCAACACTGCCCGGGACTAGTTTAGGGTACGGGGAGCTGTTTTTT.

Regarding this clonotype: One base away lies a much larger clone, so this may be a sequencing read error. As the CDR3 is not closed by the conserved phenylalanine or tryptophan, this likely results from a read error. V gene TRBV7-8 combines with J gene TRBJ1-1; 9 bases are shared with TRBD1. Germline V gene data show CDR1 as SGHVS and CDR2 as FQNEAQ. The CDR3 runs 12 residues. J gave up 7 bases and V 8 bases, and 5 bases lay outside the gene matches. CDR3 in DNA: TGTGCCAGCGGACAGGGGACGAATGAAGCTTTCCTT. This codes for CASGQGTNEAFL.

This clonotype was detected a few times. The V and J genes are TRBV20-1 and TRBJ2-7; TRBD1 is a possible D gene (6 bases). Between the trimmed V and J ends, which lost 3 bases and 3 bases, there was a span of 9 bases. The germline V gene has CDR1 DFQATT and CDR2 SNEGSKA (reference sequence). The CDR3 consists of 12 residues. DNA of the CDR3: TGCAGTGCTAGCCCACAGGGCTACGAGCAGTACTTC. Translated: CSASPQGYEQYF.

The rearrangement uses TRBV6-5 and TRBJ1-5, with D unresolved. The CDR3 is made up of 15 amino acids. CDR1 and CDR2 (germline): MNHEY, SVGAGI. Trimming left V 2 bases short and J 0 bases short, with 8 bases between. The CDR3 reads CASSYDGYSNQPQHF. For the CDR3, the DNA is TGTGCCAGCAGTTACGACGGTTATAGCAATCAGCCCCAGCATTTT.